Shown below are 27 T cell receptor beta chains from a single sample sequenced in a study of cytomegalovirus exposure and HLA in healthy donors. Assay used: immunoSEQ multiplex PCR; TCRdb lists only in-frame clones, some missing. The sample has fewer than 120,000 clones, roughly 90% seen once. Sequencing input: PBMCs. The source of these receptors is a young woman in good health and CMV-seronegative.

In DNA, the CDR3 is TGTGCCAGCGCGCTACTAGCGGGAAACACAGATACGCAGTATTTT. Translated, it gives CASALLAGNTDTQYF. The rearrangement uses TRBV2 and TRBJ2-3, with 10 nucleotides matching TRBD2. The CDR3 totals 15 residues. J lost 2 bases, V lost 8 bases, and 7 bases had no gene match. Germline V gene sequence: CDR1 SNHLY, CDR2 FYNNEI.

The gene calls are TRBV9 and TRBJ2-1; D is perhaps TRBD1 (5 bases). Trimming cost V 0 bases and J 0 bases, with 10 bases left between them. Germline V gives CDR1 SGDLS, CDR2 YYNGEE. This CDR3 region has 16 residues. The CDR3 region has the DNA TGTGCCAGCAGCGTAGAAACAGGAAGCTCCTACAATGAGCAGTTCTTC. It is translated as CASSVETGSSYNEQFF.

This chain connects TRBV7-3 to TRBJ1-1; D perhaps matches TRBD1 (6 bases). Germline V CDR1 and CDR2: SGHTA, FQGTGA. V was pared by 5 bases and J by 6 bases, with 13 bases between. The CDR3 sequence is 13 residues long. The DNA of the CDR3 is TGTGCCAGCAGCCGCGGCACAGGGTCTGAAGCTTTCTTT. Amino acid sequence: CASSRGTGSEAFF.

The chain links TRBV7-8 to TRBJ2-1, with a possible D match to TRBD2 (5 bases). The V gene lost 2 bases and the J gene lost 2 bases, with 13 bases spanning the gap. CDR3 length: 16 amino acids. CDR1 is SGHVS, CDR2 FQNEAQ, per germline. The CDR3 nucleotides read TGTGCCAGCAGCTTAATAGCGTCCATAACCTACAATGAGCAGTTCTTC. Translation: CASSLIASITYNEQFF.

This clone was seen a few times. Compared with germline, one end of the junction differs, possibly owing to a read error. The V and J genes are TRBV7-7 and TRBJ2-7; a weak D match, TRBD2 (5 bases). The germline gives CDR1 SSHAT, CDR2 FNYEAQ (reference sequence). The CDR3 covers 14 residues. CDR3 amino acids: CASSPGLSQYEQYF. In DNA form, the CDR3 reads TGTGCTAGCAGCCCCGGACTGTCCCAATACGAGCAGTACTTC.

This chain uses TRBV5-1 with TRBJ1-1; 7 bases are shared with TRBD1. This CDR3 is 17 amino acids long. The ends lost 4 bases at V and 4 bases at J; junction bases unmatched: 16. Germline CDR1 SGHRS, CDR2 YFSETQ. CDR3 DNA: TGCGCCAGCAGCCGAACCCAGGGGGTCACCTTGGGCACTGAAGCTTTCTTT. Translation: CASSRTQGVTLGTEAFF.

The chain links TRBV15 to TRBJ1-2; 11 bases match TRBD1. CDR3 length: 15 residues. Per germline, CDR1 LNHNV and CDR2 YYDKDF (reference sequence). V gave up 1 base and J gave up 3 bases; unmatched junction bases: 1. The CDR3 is CATSRGDRGDYGYTF. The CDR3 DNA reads TGTGCCACCAGCAGAGGGGACAGGGGGGACTATGGCTACACCTTC.

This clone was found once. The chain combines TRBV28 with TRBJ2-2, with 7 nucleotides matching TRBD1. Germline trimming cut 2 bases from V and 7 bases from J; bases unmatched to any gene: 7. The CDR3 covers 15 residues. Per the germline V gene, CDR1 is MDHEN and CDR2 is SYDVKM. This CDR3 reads CASSLGTVGSGELFF. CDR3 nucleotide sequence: TGTGCCAGCAGTTTAGGGACAGTGGGCAGCGGGGAGCTGTTTTTT.

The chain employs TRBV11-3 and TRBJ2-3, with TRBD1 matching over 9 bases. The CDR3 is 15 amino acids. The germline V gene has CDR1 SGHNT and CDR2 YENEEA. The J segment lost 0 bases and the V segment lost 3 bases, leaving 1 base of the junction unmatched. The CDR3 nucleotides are TGTGCCAGCAGCTTGGGACAGGGTAGCACAGATACGCAGTATTTT. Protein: CASSLGQGSTDTQYF. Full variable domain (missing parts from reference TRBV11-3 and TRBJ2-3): EAGVVQSPRYKIIEKKQPVAFWCNPISGHNTLYWYLQNLGQGPELLIRYENEEAVDDSQLPKDRFSAERLKGVDSTLKIQPAELGDSAVYLCASSLGQGSTDTQYFGPGTRLTVL.

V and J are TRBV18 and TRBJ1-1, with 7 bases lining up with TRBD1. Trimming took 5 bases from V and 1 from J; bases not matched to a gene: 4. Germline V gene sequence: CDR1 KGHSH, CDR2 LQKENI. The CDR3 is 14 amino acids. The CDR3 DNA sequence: TGTGCCAGCTCATTCGACAGGGAGAACACTGAAGCTTTCTTT. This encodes CASSFDRENTEAFF.

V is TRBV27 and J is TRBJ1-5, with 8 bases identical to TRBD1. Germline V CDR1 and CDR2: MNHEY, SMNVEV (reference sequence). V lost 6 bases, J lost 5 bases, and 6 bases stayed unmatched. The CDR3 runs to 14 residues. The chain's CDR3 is CASRLGQGHQPQHF. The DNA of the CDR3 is TGTGCCAGCAGACTAGGACAGGGCCATCAGCCCCAGCATTTT.

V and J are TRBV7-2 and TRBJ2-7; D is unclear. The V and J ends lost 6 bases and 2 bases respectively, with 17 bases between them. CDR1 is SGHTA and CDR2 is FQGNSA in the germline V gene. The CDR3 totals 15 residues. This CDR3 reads CASSPTYLRTYEQYF. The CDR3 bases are TGTGCCAGCAGTCCGACTTATTTGAGGACCTACGAGCAGTACTTC. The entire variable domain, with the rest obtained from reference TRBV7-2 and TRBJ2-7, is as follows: GAGVSQSPSNKVTEKGKDVELRCDPISGHTALYWYRQSLGQGLEFLIYFQGNSAPDKSGLPSDRFSAERTGGSVSTLTIQRTQQEDSAVYLCASSPTYLRTYEQYFGPGTRLTVT.

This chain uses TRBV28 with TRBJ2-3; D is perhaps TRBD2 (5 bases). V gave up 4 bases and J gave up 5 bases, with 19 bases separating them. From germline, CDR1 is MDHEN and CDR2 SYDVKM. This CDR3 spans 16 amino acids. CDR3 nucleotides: TGTGCCAGCAGTTGGTTGCTCGACGGGAATCAAGATACGCAGTATTTT. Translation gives CASSWLLDGNQDTQYF.

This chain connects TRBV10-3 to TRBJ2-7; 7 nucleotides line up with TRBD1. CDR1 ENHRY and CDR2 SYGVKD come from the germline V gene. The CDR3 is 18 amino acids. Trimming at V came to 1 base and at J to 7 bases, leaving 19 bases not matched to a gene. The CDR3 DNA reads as TGTGCCATCAGTGAGTATACGGTCCAAGAGGGGGCGTCGGGAGAGCAGTACTTC. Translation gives CAISEYTVQEGASGEQYF.

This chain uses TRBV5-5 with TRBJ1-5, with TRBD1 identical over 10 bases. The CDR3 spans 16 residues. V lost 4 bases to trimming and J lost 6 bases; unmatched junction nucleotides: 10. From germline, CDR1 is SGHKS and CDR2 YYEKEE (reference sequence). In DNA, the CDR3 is TGTGCCAGCAGCCCGACGACAGGGGGCATTCGTCAGCCCCAGCATTTT. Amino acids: CASSPTTGGIRQPQHF.

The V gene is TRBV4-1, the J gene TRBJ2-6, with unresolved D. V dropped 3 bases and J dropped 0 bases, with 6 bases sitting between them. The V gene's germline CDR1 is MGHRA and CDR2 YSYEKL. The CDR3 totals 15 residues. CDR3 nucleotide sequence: TGCGCCAGCAGCCACTTAAACTCTGGGGCCAACGTCCTGACTTTC. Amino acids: CASSHLNSGANVLTF.

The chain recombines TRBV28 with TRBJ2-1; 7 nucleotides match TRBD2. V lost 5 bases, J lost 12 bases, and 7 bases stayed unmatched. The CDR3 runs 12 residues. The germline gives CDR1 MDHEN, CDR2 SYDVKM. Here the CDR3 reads CASSLQRDGQFF. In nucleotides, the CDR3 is TGTGCCAGCAGTCTTCAGCGGGACGGGCAGTTCTTC.

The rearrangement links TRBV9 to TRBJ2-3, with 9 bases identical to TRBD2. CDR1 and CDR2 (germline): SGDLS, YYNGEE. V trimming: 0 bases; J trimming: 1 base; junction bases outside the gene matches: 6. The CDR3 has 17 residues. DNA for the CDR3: TGTGCCAGCAGCGTAGCTCCGGGCGGGGGGGGCACAGATACGCAGTATTTT. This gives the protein CASSVAPGGGGTDTQYF. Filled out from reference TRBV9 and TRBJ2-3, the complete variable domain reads DSGVTQTPKHLITATGQRVTLRCSPRSGDLSVYWYQQSLDQGLQFLIQYYNGEERAKGNILERFSAQQFPDLHSELNLSSLELGDSALYFCASSVAPGGGGTDTQYFGPGTRLTVL.

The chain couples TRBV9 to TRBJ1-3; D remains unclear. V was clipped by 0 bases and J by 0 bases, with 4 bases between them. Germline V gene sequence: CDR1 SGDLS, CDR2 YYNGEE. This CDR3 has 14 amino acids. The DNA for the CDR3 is TGTGCCAGCAGCGTAGTAGACTCTGGAAACACCATATATTTT. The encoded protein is CASSVVDSGNTIYF.

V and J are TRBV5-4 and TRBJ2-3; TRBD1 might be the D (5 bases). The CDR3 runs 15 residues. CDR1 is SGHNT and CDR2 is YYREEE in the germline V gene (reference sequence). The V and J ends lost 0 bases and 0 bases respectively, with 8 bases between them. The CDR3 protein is CASSLATESTDTQYF. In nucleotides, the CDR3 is TGTGCCAGCAGCTTGGCGACAGAAAGCACAGATACGCAGTATTTT.

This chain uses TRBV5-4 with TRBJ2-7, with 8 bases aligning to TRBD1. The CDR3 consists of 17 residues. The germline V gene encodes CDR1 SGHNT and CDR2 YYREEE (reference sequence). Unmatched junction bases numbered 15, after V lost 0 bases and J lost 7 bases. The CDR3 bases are TGTGCCAGCAGCTTGGCTTCGGGACAGGTTATCCTTGAAGAGCAGTACTTC. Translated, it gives CASSLASGQVILEEQYF.

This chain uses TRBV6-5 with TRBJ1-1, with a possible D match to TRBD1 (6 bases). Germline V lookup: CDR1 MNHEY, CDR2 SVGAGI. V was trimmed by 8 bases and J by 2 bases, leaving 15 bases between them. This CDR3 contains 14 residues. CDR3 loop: CASRGQGRNTEAFF. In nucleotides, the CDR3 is TGTGCCAGCCGGGGCCAGGGGAGAAACACTGAAGCTTTCTTT.

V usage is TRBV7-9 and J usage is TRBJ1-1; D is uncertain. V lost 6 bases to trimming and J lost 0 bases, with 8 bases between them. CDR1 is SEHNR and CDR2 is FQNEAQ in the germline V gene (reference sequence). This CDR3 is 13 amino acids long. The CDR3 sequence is CASSRGLNTEAFF. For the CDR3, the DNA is TGTGCCAGCAGTCGCGGATTGAACACTGAAGCTTTCTTT.

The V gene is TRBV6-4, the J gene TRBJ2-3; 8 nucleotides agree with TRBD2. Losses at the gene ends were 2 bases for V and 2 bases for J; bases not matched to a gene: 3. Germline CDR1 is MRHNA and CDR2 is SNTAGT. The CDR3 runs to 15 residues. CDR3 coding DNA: TGTGCCAGCAGTGACGGTAGCGGGGACACAGATACGCAGTATTTT. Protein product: CASSDGSGDTDTQYF.

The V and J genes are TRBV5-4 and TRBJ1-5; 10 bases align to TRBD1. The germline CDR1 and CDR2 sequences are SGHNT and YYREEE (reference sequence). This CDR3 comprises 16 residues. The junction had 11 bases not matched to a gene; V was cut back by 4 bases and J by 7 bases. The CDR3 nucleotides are TGTGCCAGCAGCCACATTCGGACAGGGGGGCGCCAGCCCCAGCATTTT. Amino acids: CASSHIRTGGRQPQHF.

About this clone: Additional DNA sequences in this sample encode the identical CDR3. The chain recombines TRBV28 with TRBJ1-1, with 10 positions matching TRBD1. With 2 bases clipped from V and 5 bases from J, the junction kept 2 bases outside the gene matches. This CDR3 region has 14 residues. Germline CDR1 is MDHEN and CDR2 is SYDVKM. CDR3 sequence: CASSLDRGRTEAFF. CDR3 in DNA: TGTGCCAGCAGTTTAGACAGGGGGCGGACTGAAGCTTTCTTT.

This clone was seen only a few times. Here the CDR3 reads CASSYGQAGSYTF. The CDR3 DNA follows: TGTGCCAGCAGTTACGGGCAGGCCGGCAGCTACACCTTC. V usage is TRBV6-5 and J usage is TRBJ1-2; D unclear. The CDR3 covers 13 residues. Trimming cost V 2 bases and J 9 bases, with 13 bases left between them. Germline assignment: CDR1 MNHEY and CDR2 SVGAGI.